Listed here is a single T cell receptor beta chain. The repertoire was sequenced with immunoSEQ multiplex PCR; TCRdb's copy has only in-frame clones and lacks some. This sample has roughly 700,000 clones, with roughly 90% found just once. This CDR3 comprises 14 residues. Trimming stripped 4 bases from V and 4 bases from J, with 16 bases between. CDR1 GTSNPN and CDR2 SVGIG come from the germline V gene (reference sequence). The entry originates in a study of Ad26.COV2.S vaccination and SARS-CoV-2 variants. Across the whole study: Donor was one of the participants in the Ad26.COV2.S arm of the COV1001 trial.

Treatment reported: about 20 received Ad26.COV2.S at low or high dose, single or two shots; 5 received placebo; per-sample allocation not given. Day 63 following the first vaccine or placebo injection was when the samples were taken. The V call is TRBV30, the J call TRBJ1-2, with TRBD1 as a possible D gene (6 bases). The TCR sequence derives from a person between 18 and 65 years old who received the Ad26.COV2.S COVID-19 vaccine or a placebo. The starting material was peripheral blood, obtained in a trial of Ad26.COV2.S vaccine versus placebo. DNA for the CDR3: TGTGCCTGGATTATCCCAGGGGAGGCCTATGGCTACACCTTC. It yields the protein CAWIIPGEAYGYTF.